Included here is one T cell receptor (beta chain) sequence, with context. Authors' processing steps: By means of reference gene primer amplification, nucleated cell counts were estimated. Assay used: immunoSEQ multiplex PCR; TCRdb lists only in-frame clones, some missing. The V and J calls and clone size were taken over from that table, and D and trimming were inferred from the DNA. The data show roughly 330,000 clones, around 87% seen once. The source of the sample is a study of blood T cell repertoires in COVID-19. Looking at the study overall: PBMCs, B-cell-depleted T cells, or T cells provided the cDNA or gDNA that made up the material.

Participant ages covered roughly 18 to 89 years across about 22 US areas. Researchers sorted participants into cohorts using their self-reported clinical history. The material sequenced was PBMCs or T cells enriched from blood (not recorded which). This receptor was taken from a woman in her thirties who had recovered from COVID-19.

The CDR3: CATKSGTGELFF. The CDR3 bases are TGTGCCACCAAGTCGGGCACCGGGGAGCTGTTTTTT. The chain combines TRBV24-1 with TRBJ2-2; D is unclear. The ends were cut back, 8 bases at V and 4 bases at J, with 7 bases in the middle. The CDR3 is made up of 12 amino acids. CDR1 and CDR2 from the germline V gene are KGHDR and SFDVKD.